Each of the 19 T cell receptor beta chains below was sequenced from the same sample in a study of beta chain features in type 1 diabetes. cDNA synthesis used the whole RNA isolate, giving expressed TCRB sequences. Some clones are missing from TCRdb's copy, which holds only in-frame ones; the method was immunoSEQ multiplex PCR. The table lists some 410,000 clones, about 15% of them singletons. Sequenced: naive CD4+ T cells from blood. The origin of the receptors is a man aged 25-45 years in good health.

V gene TRBV11-2 combines with J gene TRBJ2-7; 11 bases line up with TRBD2. The V gene end was trimmed by 5 bases and the J gene end by 12 bases; junction bases not matched to a gene: 12. Germline V CDR1 and CDR2: SGHAT, FQNNGV. The CDR3 is 14 amino acids. CDR3 sequence reads: CASSKTGTSGELYV. The CDR3 nucleotides read TGTGCCAGCAGCAAAACCGGGACTAGCGGAGAATTGTACGTC.

This clone has just a few counts. The chain recombines TRBV7-9 with TRBJ2-7, with 11 bases that match TRBD2. The CDR3 totals 17 residues. Trimming cost V 3 bases and J 4 bases; bases outside gene matches: 11. The germline gives CDR1 SEHNR, CDR2 FQNEAQ (reference sequence). The CDR3 nucleotides read TGTGCCAGCAGCTTTAGCGTTTCCGTAGCGGGAGGGTACGAGCAGTACGTC. Protein product: CASSFSVSVAGGYEQYV.

This clone was detected only a few times. The chain combines TRBV2 with TRBJ1-2, with TRBD1 as a possible D gene (6 bases). The CDR3 runs 13 residues. Germline CDR1 reads SNHLY; CDR2 reads FYNNEI. V lost 4 bases to trimming and J lost 8 bases, with 14 bases between them. The CDR3 sequence: CASSVARGSGYTF. DNA of the CDR3: TGTGCCAGCAGTGTGGCCAGGGGCAGCGGCTACACCTTC.

In its sample, this clone was seen a few times. The chain carries TRBV11-2 and TRBJ2-7; D might be TRBD1 or TRBD2, each matching 5 bases. The V end was cut by 3 bases, the J end by 5 bases, with 14 bases between. The CDR3 totals 14 residues. Germline loops: CDR1 SGHAT, CDR2 FQNNGV. CDR3 coding DNA: TGTGCCAGCAGCTTGGGGACCTTTGTGGACGAGCAGTACTTC. Translating gives CASSLGTFVDEQYF.

This clone was counted a few times. V gene TRBV7-2 combines with J gene TRBJ2-3, with a weak D call TRBD2 (6 bases). The CDR3 consists of 13 residues. Germline V lookup: CDR1 SGHTA, CDR2 FQGNSA. The V end lost 5 bases, the J end lost 7 bases, and 13 bases lay between the germline ends. This CDR3 reads CASSIPGLNTQYF. The CDR3 nucleotides read TGTGCCAGCAGCATACCGGGACTCAATACGCAGTATTTT.

The rearrangement joins TRBV30 to TRBJ1-2; TRBD1 aligns across 7 bases. Germline V gene data show CDR1 as GTSNPN and CDR2 as SVGIG (reference sequence). CDR3 size: 15 residues. V shed 4 bases, J shed 1 base, and the junction held 9 bases outside the gene matches. CDR3 sequence reads: CAWTSETGINYGYTF. The CDR3 bases are TGTGCCTGGACCAGCGAGACAGGGATTAACTATGGCTACACCTTC.

The chain carries TRBV19 and TRBJ2-1; D uncertain. Germline lookup yields CDR1 LNHDA and CDR2 SQIVND (reference sequence). The CDR3 totals 15 residues. Trimming took 2 bases from V and 7 from J, leaving 15 bases between them. CDR3 residues: CASSIWLRARNEQFF. The CDR3 DNA follows: TGTGCCAGTAGTATATGGTTACGGGCCCGAAATGAGCAGTTCTTC.

Comments on this clone: Other DNA sequences in this sample translate to the same CDR3. This chain links TRBV30 with TRBJ1-2; no firm D call. Germline values: CDR1 GTSNPN, CDR2 SVGIG (reference sequence). Trimming stripped 5 bases from V and 2 bases from J, with 6 bases between. The CDR3 extends over 11 amino acids. In nucleotides, the CDR3 is TGTGCCTGGGGACTCAACTATGGCTACACCTTC. This codes for CAWGLNYGYTF. Full variable domain (remainder filled in from reference TRBV30 and TRBJ1-2): SQTIHQWPATLVQPVGSPLSLECTVEGTSNPNLYWYRQAAGRGLQLLFYSVGIGQISSEVPQNLSASRPQDRQFILSSKKLLLSDSGFYLCAWGLNYGYTFGSGTRLTVV.

The genes are TRBV7-2 and TRBJ2-7; D tentatively reads TRBD1 or TRBD2 (7 bases each). The CDR3 is 15 residues long. Germline values: CDR1 SGHTA, CDR2 FQGNSA. V was pared by 6 bases and J by 3 bases, with 18 bases between. DNA for the CDR3: TGTGCCAGCAGTTTGGGAGGGGGCTTATTCTACGAGCAGTACTTC. Translating it yields CASSLGGGLFYEQYF.

CDR3 loop: CAWRRSERPNEQFF. CDR3 nucleotide sequence: TGTGCCTGGAGGAGGAGCGAGCGGCCCAATGAGCAGTTCTTC. The rearrangement links TRBV30 to TRBJ2-1; D may be TRBD2 (5 bases). The CDR3 is 14 amino acids. Trimming left V 3 bases short and J 6 bases short, with 15 bases between. CDR1 GTSNPN and CDR2 SVGIG come from the germline V gene (reference sequence).

The table lists this clone with a few counts. The chain employs TRBV30 and TRBJ2-1; no reliable D call. Trimming pared 2 bases from V and 7 bases from J, leaving 15 bases between. The CDR3 runs 14 residues. The germline V gene encodes CDR1 GTSNPN and CDR2 SVGIG (reference sequence). DNA of the CDR3: TGTGCCTGGAGTAAGTCTCCGGCAAATAATGAGCAGTTCTTC. Translated: CAWSKSPANNEQFF.

V usage is TRBV7-2 and J usage is TRBJ2-4; 9 bases align to TRBD2. Germline loops: CDR1 SGHTA, CDR2 FQGNSA. The CDR3 is 17 amino acids. Trimming at V came to 5 bases and at J to 0 bases, leaving 8 bases not matched to a gene. In DNA form, the CDR3 reads TGTGCCAGCAGCCATTTAGCGGGAGAGATAGCCAAAAACATTCAGTACTTC. This gives the protein CASSHLAGEIAKNIQYF.

The J gene is TRBJ1-1, the V gene TRBV18; D is perhaps TRBD1 (6 bases). With 3 bases removed from V and 1 base from J, the gap between germline ends came to 9 bases. CDR3 size: 14 residues. CDR1 is KGHSH and CDR2 is LQKENI in the germline V gene. CDR3: CASSPRGQNTEAFF. CDR3 nucleotide sequence: TGTGCCAGCTCACCGAGGGGACAGAACACTGAAGCTTTCTTT.

The rearrangement joins TRBV9 to TRBJ2-5; the D is unclear. Germline V lookup: CDR1 SGDLS, CDR2 YYNGEE. The V gene lost 0 bases and the J gene lost 1 base, with 10 bases spanning the gap. This CDR3 has 15 residues. CDR3 region: CASSVDPGFQETQYF. The CDR3 DNA reads TGTGCCAGCAGCGTAGATCCGGGTTTCCAAGAGACCCAGTACTTC.

The V call is TRBV5-4, the J call TRBJ2-3; the match to TRBD2 covers 7 bases. This CDR3 region has 15 residues. CDR1 SGHNT and CDR2 YYREEE come from the germline V gene (reference sequence). Losses at the gene ends were 9 bases for V and 5 bases for J; bases not matched to a gene: 15. The CDR3 region is CATLKGGSKGDTQYF. DNA of the CDR3: TGTGCCACCCTAAAAGGCGGGAGCAAAGGAGATACGCAGTATTTT. Full variable domain (missing parts from reference TRBV5-4 and TRBJ2-3): ETGVTQSPTHLIKTRGQQVTLRCSSQSGHNTVSWYQQALGQGPQFIFQYYREEENGRGNFPPRFSGLQFPNYSSELNVNALELDDSALYLCATLKGGSKGDTQYFGPGTRLTVL.

This clone was counted between two and nine times. V and J are TRBV27 and TRBJ2-7, with D possibly TRBD1 on 6 matching bases. This CDR3 has 14 residues. V dropped 6 bases and J dropped 3 bases, with 15 bases sitting between them. Germline V gene lookup returns CDR1 MNHEY and CDR2 SMNVEV (reference sequence). CDR3 bases: TGTGCCAGCAGGCCGAGGGACAAGTACTACGAGCAGTACGTC. It translates to CASRPRDKYYEQYV.

This clone was counted between two and nine times. The chain has TRBV7-8 and TRBJ2-1; 8 nucleotides align to TRBD2. CDR3 size: 15 residues. The V and J ends lost 7 bases and 4 bases, in that order; junction bases with no gene match: 9. The V gene's germline CDR1 is SGHVS and CDR2 FQNEAQ. CDR3: CASIKRGGRYNEQFF. CDR3 DNA sequence: TGTGCCAGCATCAAACGGGGGGGCCGTTACAATGAGCAGTTCTTC. Looking up the rest from reference TRBV7-8 and TRBJ2-1 gives the full variable domain: GAGVSQSPRYKVAKRGQDVALRCDPISGHVSLFWYQQALGQGPEFLTYFQNEAQLDKSGLPSDRFFAERPEGSVSTLKIQRTQQEDSAVYLCASIKRGGRYNEQFFGPGTRLTVL.

This clone has only a few counts. Sequence at one end of the junction differs from germline and may be a read error. This chain links TRBV19 with TRBJ2-2; D not certain. Germline CDR1 reads LNHDA; CDR2 reads SQIVND (reference sequence). There are 12 residues in the CDR3. The CDR3 sequence: CATSPDTGELFF. The DNA for the CDR3 is TGTGCCACTAGTCCGGACACCGGGGAGCTGTTTTTT.

This clone has just a few counts. The chain links TRBV25-1 to TRBJ1-1; D is uncertain. CDR1 and CDR2 (germline): MGHDK, SYGVNS. This CDR3 has 14 residues. Trimming shortened V by 1 base and J by 1 base, and 7 bases separated the two germline ends. For the CDR3, the DNA is TGTGCCAGCAGTGAATCAAGCAAGAACACTGAAGCTTTCTTT. Its protein product is CASSESSKNTEAFF.